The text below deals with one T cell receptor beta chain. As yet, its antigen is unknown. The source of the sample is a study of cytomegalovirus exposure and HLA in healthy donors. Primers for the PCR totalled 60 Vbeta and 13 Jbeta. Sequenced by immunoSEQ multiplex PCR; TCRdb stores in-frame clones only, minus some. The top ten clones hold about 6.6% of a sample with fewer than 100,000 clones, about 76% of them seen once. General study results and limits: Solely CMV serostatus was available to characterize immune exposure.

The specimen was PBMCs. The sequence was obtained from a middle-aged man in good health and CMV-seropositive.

CDR3 nucleotide sequence: TGCAGCGTTGAAGAGTATAGCGGACAAGAGACCCAGTACTTC. Translated: CSVEEYSGQETQYF. The chain uses TRBV29-1 and TRBJ2-5; possibly TRBD2 for D (6 bases). CDR1 SQVTM and CDR2 ANQGSEA come from the germline V gene. Between the trimmed V and J ends, which lost 0 bases and 2 bases, there was a span of 10 bases. CDR3 size: 14 residues.